This T cell receptor (beta chain) was captured in a study of blood T cell repertoires in COVID-19. Study details: COVID-19 samples from acute and convalescent phases originated in the United States, Italy and Spain. The analysed material was cDNA or gDNA that came from T cells, B-cell-depleted T cells, or PBMCs.

The length of the CDR3 is 17 residues. Per germline, CDR1 LGHDT and CDR2 YNNKEL (reference sequence). The V gene end was trimmed by 1 base and the J gene end by 7 bases; junction bases not matched to a gene: 12. How the authors handled the data: Using reference gene primer amplification, nucleated cell counts were estimated. The repertoire was sequenced with immunoSEQ multiplex PCR; TCRdb's copy has only in-frame clones and lacks some. From that table come the V and J calls and clone size; the DNA was used to work out D and trimming. In the table there are about 88,000 clones, 70% to 85% of which are singletons.

Sequencing was done on a sample of peripheral blood. J is TRBJ2-1 and V is TRBV3-1 (or the pseudogene TRBV3-2); 8 bases agree with TRBD1. The origin of this receptor is a woman aged 55-75 years in a cohort sampled during active or convalescent COVID-19. CDR3 sequence (DNA): TGTGCCAGCAGCCAAGCTCTCGGGCAGGGGGCGTGGAATGAGCAGTTCTTC. It specifies CASSQALGQGAWNEQFF.